Listed below are T cell receptor beta chains from one sample, sequenced in a study of T-cell reconstitution after alpha-beta-depleted transplantation in children. A single record per CDR3 protein comes from TCRdb applying MiXCR to the PCR reads. Found here are about 980,000 distinct CDR3 sequences, about 29% of them singletons; the top ten hold about 28%. Specimen: PBMCs, mostly from graft donor cells, collected 360 days after TCRalphabeta/CD19-depleted stem cell transplant. These receptors were obtained from a boy in the first two years of life who had a stem cell transplant for SCID, so the T cells may come from the graft donor. Both conserved end residues are trimmed from each CDR3.

V,J,CDR3
TRBV29-1,TRBJ1-1,SVGDIGNTEAF
TRBV12-3/TRBV12-4,TRBJ2-2,ASSPQPLTGELF
TRBV7-2,TRBJ2-1,ASTSSGGFNEQF
TRBV3-1,TRBJ2-7,ASSQLGAAYEQY
TRBV12-3/TRBV12-4,TRBJ2-1,ASSLSLAGNEQF
TRBV18,TRBJ2-1,ASSRESSSYNEQF
TRBV15,TRBJ2-3,ATSRVAGQGFADTQY
TRBV28,TRBJ2-2,ASSQDRVAGELF
TRBV20-1,TRBJ2-1,SAKWDRDRYNEQF
TRBV20-1,TRBJ2-7,SATTAVYEQY
TRBV12-3/TRBV12-4,TRBJ1-1,ASSLDRSNTEAF
TRBV20-1,TRBJ2-6,SARDISGANVLT
TRBV5-6,TRBJ1-1,ASSPTDGWMEAF
TRBV12-3/TRBV12-4,TRBJ2-1,ASSLARLAGSPDEQF
TRBV10-3,TRBJ2-2,AISESPDYTGELF
TRBV7-2,TRBJ2-1,ASTPGTGPYNEQF
TRBV7-2,TRBJ2-3,ASSPENFGLDTQY
TRBV6-1,TRBJ2-6,ASSVNRVAGANVLT
TRBV5-1,TRBJ1-1,ASSLVGRNTEAF
TRBV18,TRBJ2-3,ASSQDRGRTDTQY
TRBV12-3/TRBV12-4,TRBJ1-1,ASSHDRARAF
TRBV7-8,TRBJ2-4,ASSLVGGLAKNIQY
TRBV4-3,TRBJ2-2,ASSHHRGRDLRTGELF
TRBV2,TRBJ2-3,ARGGQGALTDTQY
TRBV4-3,TRBJ1-1,ASSQEIGVRAEAF
TRBV5-1,TRBJ1-5,ASRINTQGNQPQH
TRBV4-3,TRBJ2-5,ASSQLGASETQY
TRBV6-2/TRBV6-3,TRBJ2-1,ASRGVVNEQF
TRBV5-1,TRBJ2-1,ASSLGLASYNEQF
TRBV3-1,TRBJ2-3,ASSQDIAAPSTDTQY
TRBV4-1,TRBJ2-1,ASSSRQGQLYNEQF
TRBV12-3/TRBV12-4,TRBJ2-1,ASSTDTGINEQF
TRBV12-3/TRBV12-4,TRBJ2-7,ASAPTGTHSYEQY
TRBV20-1,TRBJ1-1,SARTVNTEAF
TRBV4-2,TRBJ2-2,ASSQGGTYPSNTGELF
TRBV9,TRBJ2-7,ASSVRDNGYEQY
TRBV12-3/TRBV12-4,TRBJ2-7,ASSLSGSSTYEQY
TRBV5-1,TRBJ2-1,ASSLGSSGGLYNEQF
TRBV7-2,TRBJ2-3,ASSSLPGLRGGTQY
TRBV5-1,TRBJ2-3,ASSSHGPDTQY
TRBV5-1,TRBJ2-1,ASSFGGMNEQF
TRBV2,TRBJ2-7,ASSLSKGQGGYLPYEQY
TRBV6-5,TRBJ2-6,ASSYSYSGANVLT
TRBV7-3,TRBJ1-2,ASSERDGNYGYT
TRBV15,TRBJ2-1,ATSRGEGIPGQF
TRBV7-3,TRBJ2-3,ASSLSSGITTQY
TRBV6-5,TRBJ1-5,ASSYSRGQPQH
TRBV7-3,TRBJ1-1,ASSWPTGNTEAF
TRBV5-1,TRBJ2-3,ASSLDYLSIDTQY
TRBV5-1,TRBJ2-5,ASSFAGREETQY
TRBV9,TRBJ1-1,ASSLGDWGTEAF
TRBV11-2,TRBJ1-1,ASSSYKLQGGQAEAF